Listed below are T cell receptor beta chains from one sample, sequenced in a study of B cell selection in AIRE deficiency. Profiled with immunoSEQ multiplex PCR; TCRdb holds only in-frame clones, not every one. The sample shows about 25,000 clones, about 95% of them seen only once. The sequenced sample was CD4+CD127+ conventional T cells sorted from PBMCs. These receptors were collected from a human donor in good health. CDR3s include the opening cysteine and the closing phenylalanine or tryptophan. Fields, in order: D gene, J gene, V gene, clone size, CDR3 protein, CDR3 DNA. D genes are given only for firm matches. Size is stated for part of the rows, as once, few or many counts, or as a class when the clone is expanded.

d_call: .
j_call: TRBJ1-1
v_call: TRBV29-1
clone_size: .
cdr3_aa: CSVEAGGNTEAFF
cdr3_nt: TGCAGCGTTGAGGCCGGGGGGAACACTGAAGCTTTCTTT

d_call: TRBD2
j_call: TRBJ2-1
v_call: TRBV9
clone_size: .
cdr3_aa: CASSVAGREGNEQFF
cdr3_nt: TGTGCCAGCAGCGTAGCCGGCAGGGAGGGGAATGAGCAGTTCTTC

d_call: .
j_call: TRBJ1-2
v_call: TRBV10-3
clone_size: .
cdr3_aa: CAISGGPIDSNYGYTF
cdr3_nt: TGTGCCATCAGCGGAGGACCGATCGATTCTAACTATGGCTACACCTTC

d_call: TRBD1
j_call: TRBJ2-5
v_call: TRBV5-1
clone_size: .
cdr3_aa: CASSWGTDQETQYF
cdr3_nt: TGCGCCAGCAGCTGGGGGACAGACCAAGAGACCCAGTACTTC

d_call: .
j_call: TRBJ2-2
v_call: TRBV11-2
clone_size: .
cdr3_aa: CASSLRGALTGELFF
cdr3_nt: TGTGCCAGCAGCTTGAGAGGGGCATTGACCGGGGAGCTGTTTTTT

d_call: .
j_call: TRBJ1-1
v_call: TRBV21-1
clone_size: .
cdr3_aa: CASSRQGAMKGAFF
cdr3_nt: TGTGCCAGCAGCAGGCAGGGGGCTATGAAGGGAGCTTTCTTT

d_call: TRBD2
j_call: TRBJ2-3
v_call: TRBV5-4
clone_size: .
cdr3_aa: CASRVRAGTSTDTQYF
cdr3_nt: TGTGCCAGCAGGGTCCGAGCGGGGACTAGCACAGATACGCAGTATTTT

d_call: .
j_call: TRBJ1-2
v_call: TRBV28
clone_size: .
cdr3_aa: CASAWASDGYTF
cdr3_nt: TGTGCCAGCGCTTGGGCATCCGATGGCTACACCTTC

d_call: .
j_call: TRBJ2-6
v_call: TRBV5-4
clone_size: .
cdr3_aa: CASSQGEGLTSGANVLTF
cdr3_nt: TGTGCCAGCAGCCAGGGCGAGGGACTGACCTCTGGGGCCAACGTCCTGACTTTC

d_call: TRBD2
j_call: TRBJ2-1
v_call: TRBV18
clone_size: .
cdr3_aa: CASSQTSGINNEQFF
cdr3_nt: TGTGCCAGCTCTCAGACTAGCGGGATCAACAATGAGCAGTTCTTC

d_call: .
j_call: TRBJ1-4
v_call: TRBV30
clone_size: .
cdr3_aa: CARSGPVGSFATNEKLFF
cdr3_nt: TGTGCCCGATCCGGGCCAGTCGGATCGTTTGCAACTAATGAAAAACTGTTTTTT

d_call: TRBD2
j_call: TRBJ2-3
v_call: TRBV10-3
clone_size: .
cdr3_aa: CAIRGTSGDASSTDTQYF
cdr3_nt: TGTGCCATCAGAGGGACTAGCGGGGATGCCTCTAGCACAGATACGCAGTATTTT

d_call: .
j_call: TRBJ1-2
v_call: TRBV5-4
clone_size: .
cdr3_aa: CASRSRDYGYTF
cdr3_nt: TGTGCCAGCCGGTCCCGAGACTATGGCTACACCTTC

d_call: TRBD1
j_call: TRBJ1-2
v_call: TRBV5-1
clone_size: .
cdr3_aa: CASSLDWDRRYGYTF
cdr3_nt: TGCGCCAGCAGCTTGGACTGGGACAGGCGCTATGGCTACACCTTC

d_call: .
j_call: TRBJ2-3
v_call: TRBV6-6
clone_size: once
cdr3_aa: CASTGSTDTQYF
cdr3_nt: TGTGCCAGTACGGGGAGCACAGATACGCAGTATTTT

d_call: .
j_call: TRBJ2-1
v_call: TRBV7-3
clone_size: .
cdr3_aa: CASSPTRSSYNEQFF
cdr3_nt: TGTGCCAGCAGCCCGACACGGAGCTCCTACAATGAGCAGTTCTTC

d_call: .
j_call: TRBJ1-3
v_call: TRBV4-1
clone_size: .
cdr3_aa: CASSQEKTVSGNTIYF
cdr3_nt: TGCGCCAGCAGCCAAGAAAAGACAGTCTCTGGAAACACCATATATTTT

d_call: TRBD1
j_call: TRBJ1-3
v_call: TRBV19
clone_size: .
cdr3_aa: CASSIPGQGAGNTIYF
cdr3_nt: TGTGCCAGTAGTATCCCGGGACAGGGGGCTGGAAACACCATATATTTT

d_call: .
j_call: TRBJ1-1
v_call: TRBV29-1
clone_size: .
cdr3_aa: CSVGRNTEAFF
cdr3_nt: TGCAGCGTTGGGAGGAACACTGAAGCTTTCTTT

d_call: .
j_call: TRBJ2-6
v_call: TRBV7-3
clone_size: .
cdr3_aa: CASSLSSGANVLTF
cdr3_nt: TGTGCCAGCAGCTTAAGCTCTGGGGCCAACGTCCTGACTTTC

d_call: .
j_call: TRBJ2-2
v_call: TRBV25-1
clone_size: .
cdr3_aa: CASSYRGTGELFF
cdr3_nt: TGTGCCAGCAGTTACCGGGGGACCGGGGAGCTGTTTTTT

d_call: .
j_call: TRBJ2-7
v_call: TRBV5-1
clone_size: few
cdr3_aa: CASSLDGVSTYEQYF
cdr3_nt: TGCGCCAGCAGCTTGGACGGGGTCAGCACCTACGAGCAGTACTTC

d_call: .
j_call: TRBJ1-1
v_call: TRBV20-1
clone_size: .
cdr3_aa: CSPRTGNAAFF
cdr3_nt: TGCAGTCCCCGCACAGGGAATGCTGCTTTCTTT

d_call: .
j_call: TRBJ1-2
v_call: TRBV6-1
clone_size: once
cdr3_aa: CASSPTPATNYGYTF
cdr3_nt: TGTGCCAGCAGTCCCACACCAGCCACTAACTATGGCTACACCTTC

d_call: .
j_call: TRBJ1-2
v_call: TRBV5-4
clone_size: .
cdr3_aa: CASSLGVRNYGYTF
cdr3_nt: TGTGCCAGCAGCTTGGGAGTACGTAACTATGGCTACACCTTC

d_call: .
j_call: TRBJ1-1
v_call: TRBV29-1
clone_size: .
cdr3_aa: CSGTGGGRTEAFF
cdr3_nt: TGCAGCGGGACTGGGGGGGGCAGAACTGAAGCTTTCTTT

d_call: .
j_call: TRBJ2-6
v_call: TRBV6-1
clone_size: .
cdr3_aa: CASSSQLSGANVLTF
cdr3_nt: TGTGCCAGCAGTTCCCAGCTCTCTGGGGCCAACGTCCTGACTTTC

d_call: TRBD1
j_call: TRBJ2-5
v_call: TRBV7-9
clone_size: .
cdr3_aa: CASSLGGDRGGTQYF
cdr3_nt: TGTGCCAGCAGCTTAGGAGGTGACAGGGGTGGGACCCAGTACTTC

d_call: TRBD2
j_call: TRBJ2-7
v_call: TRBV11-2
clone_size: .
cdr3_aa: CASSLTSGGSSSYEQYF
cdr3_nt: TGTGCCAGCAGCTTGACTAGCGGGGGGTCCAGCTCCTACGAGCAGTACTTC

d_call: .
j_call: TRBJ2-3
v_call: TRBV7-6
clone_size: .
cdr3_aa: CASSPTPVAITDTQYF
cdr3_nt: TGTGCCAGCAGCCCCACCCCCGTGGCGATCACAGATACGCAGTATTTT

d_call: .
j_call: TRBJ1-1
v_call: TRBV4-1
clone_size: .
cdr3_aa: CASSQERELDTEAFF
cdr3_nt: TGCGCCAGCAGCCAAGAGCGGGAACTTGACACTGAAGCTTTCTTT

d_call: .
j_call: TRBJ1-1
v_call: TRBV6-6
clone_size: .
cdr3_aa: CASSYRAEAFF
cdr3_nt: TGTGCCAGCAGTTACAGGGCTGAAGCTTTCTTT

d_call: .
j_call: TRBJ2-7
v_call: TRBV11-3
clone_size: .
cdr3_aa: CASSLDLAGKPYGQYF
cdr3_nt: TGTGCCAGCAGCTTAGATCTGGCAGGGAAACCCTACGGCCAGTACTTC

d_call: .
j_call: TRBJ2-7
v_call: TRBV2
clone_size: .
cdr3_aa: CASSESGYEQYF
cdr3_nt: TGTGCCAGCAGTGAATCCGGATACGAGCAGTACTTC

d_call: TRBD1
j_call: TRBJ2-5
v_call: TRBV28
clone_size: few
cdr3_aa: CASSFRQGGIETQYF
cdr3_nt: TGTGCCAGCAGTTTCAGACAGGGTGGTATAGAGACCCAGTACTTC

d_call: TRBD1
j_call: TRBJ2-2
v_call: TRBV5-1
clone_size: .
cdr3_aa: CASSHSQGAQNTGELFF
cdr3_nt: TGCGCCAGCAGCCACTCCCAGGGGGCGCAGAACACCGGGGAGCTGTTTTTT

d_call: .
j_call: TRBJ1-4
v_call: TRBV30
clone_size: .
cdr3_aa: CAWSSRDRSFEGEKLFF
cdr3_nt: TGTGCCTGGAGTTCCCGAGACAGGTCATTTGAGGGAGAAAAACTGTTTTTT

d_call: TRBD2
j_call: TRBJ2-5
v_call: TRBV2
clone_size: .
cdr3_aa: CASSGLAGGQETQYF
cdr3_nt: TGTGCCAGCAGTGGTCTGGCGGGGGGCCAAGAGACCCAGTACTTC

d_call: TRBD2
j_call: TRBJ2-7
v_call: TRBV6-5
clone_size: .
cdr3_aa: CASRTAGTSVYEQYF
cdr3_nt: TGTGCCAGCAGAACCGCCGGGACTAGCGTGTACGAGCAGTACTTC

d_call: .
j_call: TRBJ2-1
v_call: TRBV7-8
clone_size: .
cdr3_aa: CASSLAGAVYNEQFF
cdr3_nt: TGTGCCAGCAGCTTAGCTGGGGCGGTTTACAACGAGCAGTTCTTC

d_call: TRBD1
j_call: TRBJ1-6
v_call: TRBV5-6
clone_size: .
cdr3_aa: CASSLQQGAGSPLHF
cdr3_nt: TGTGCCAGCAGCTTGCAACAGGGGGCGGGTTCACCCCTCCACTTT

d_call: .
j_call: TRBJ1-1
v_call: TRBV7-2
clone_size: .
cdr3_aa: CASSFVGWGEAFF
cdr3_nt: TGTGCCAGCAGCTTTGTGGGTTGGGGGGAAGCTTTCTTT

d_call: TRBD1
j_call: TRBJ1-1
v_call: TRBV6-4
clone_size: .
cdr3_aa: CASSDSIETGDTEAFF
cdr3_nt: TGTGCCAGCAGTGACTCGATCGAGACAGGGGACACTGAAGCTTTCTTT

d_call: .
j_call: TRBJ1-4
v_call: TRBV2
clone_size: .
cdr3_aa: CAKSSSEKLFF
cdr3_nt: TGTGCCAAATCCAGTAGCGAAAAACTGTTTTTT

d_call: TRBD1
j_call: TRBJ2-5
v_call: TRBV29-1
clone_size: .
cdr3_aa: CSVAGGQETQYF
cdr3_nt: TGCAGCGTTGCAGGGGGTCAAGAGACCCAGTACTTC

d_call: TRBD2
j_call: TRBJ2-1
v_call: TRBV19
clone_size: .
cdr3_aa: CASRNPGLAGADEQFF
cdr3_nt: TGTGCCAGTAGAAATCCGGGACTAGCGGGAGCGGATGAGCAGTTCTTC

d_call: TRBD1
j_call: TRBJ1-4
v_call: TRBV4-1
clone_size: .
cdr3_aa: CASSQADRAEAKLFF
cdr3_nt: TGCGCCAGCAGCCAAGCGGACAGGGCTGAGGCAAAACTGTTTTTT

d_call: .
j_call: TRBJ2-5
v_call: TRBV4-2
clone_size: .
cdr3_aa: CASSLVGETQYF
cdr3_nt: TGTGCCAGCAGCTTGGTTGGAGAGACCCAGTACTTC

d_call: TRBD1
j_call: TRBJ1-1
v_call: TRBV2
clone_size: once
cdr3_aa: CASRSDRPYTEAFF
cdr3_nt: TGTGCCAGCAGGTCGGACAGGCCTTACACTGAAGCTTTCTTT

d_call: .
j_call: TRBJ1-1
v_call: TRBV5-1
clone_size: .
cdr3_aa: CASSLAGIGGFF
cdr3_nt: TGCGCCAGCAGCTTGGCGGGTATCGGCGGTTTCTTT

d_call: TRBD2
j_call: TRBJ2-3
v_call: TRBV15
clone_size: once
cdr3_aa: CATSRDIPAGGFADTQYF
cdr3_nt: TGTGCCACCAGCAGAGATATACCAGCGGGAGGTTTCGCAGATACGCAGTATTTT

d_call: .
j_call: TRBJ1-4
v_call: TRBV15
clone_size: .
cdr3_aa: CATSGTNNEKLFF
cdr3_nt: TGTGCCACCAGTGGGACAAATAATGAAAAACTGTTTTTT

d_call: .
j_call: TRBJ2-7
v_call: TRBV5-4
clone_size: .
cdr3_aa: CASSLLGSSYEQYF
cdr3_nt: TGTGCCAGCAGCCTTCTAGGGAGCTCCTACGAGCAGTACTTC

d_call: TRBD1
j_call: TRBJ1-1
v_call: TRBV5-4
clone_size: .
cdr3_aa: CASSEGDRGRFTEAFF
cdr3_nt: TGTGCCAGCAGCGAAGGGGACAGGGGGCGCTTCACTGAAGCTTTCTTT